The 30 T cell receptor beta chains below come from one sample, sequenced in a study of cytomegalovirus exposure and HLA in healthy donors (dated by TCRdb to about 2017). The library relied on the immunoSEQ multiplex PCR assay. A mixture of 60 forward primers for TCR Vbeta segments and 13 reverse primers for TCR Jbeta segments was used in the multiplex PCR. TCRdb took over this immuneACCESS table, retaining in-frame rearrangements with V and J assigned. Such tables are incomplete; in checked studies, under half of the missing clones stem from an unresolved V gene, and the remainder is unexplained. The table for this sample lists 200,000 to 250,000 clones; 70% to 90% of them were counted only once. The top ten clones comprise 7% to 9% of the sample. The sample taken for sequencing was PBMCs. All receptors derive from a woman aged 60-75 years in good health and CMV-seropositive.

This clone occurred a few times. V usage is TRBV19 and J usage is TRBJ2-3; D possibly corresponds to TRBD1 (6 bases). The CDR3 totals 14 residues. V lost 8 bases, J lost 0 bases, and 12 bases lay in between. Germline CDR1 reads LNHDA; CDR2 reads SQIVND (reference sequence). The CDR3 spells CASRTASSTDTQYF. Written as DNA, the CDR3 is TGTGCCAGTCGGACAGCCTCTAGCACAGATACGCAGTATTTT.

This sequence joins TRBV28 and TRBJ2-1, with 9 bases aligning to TRBD2. Germline V gives CDR1 MDHEN, CDR2 SYDVKM. With V trimmed by 6 bases and J by 4 bases, 7 bases remained unmatched. The CDR3 has 15 residues. The CDR3 DNA follows: TGTGCCAGCAGACCAGGGCTAGCGGGATACAATGAGCAGTTCTTC. Translation: CASRPGLAGYNEQFF.

J is TRBJ2-7 and V is TRBV6-6, with D maybe TRBD1 (6 bases). This CDR3 has 14 amino acids. Trimming stripped 5 bases from V and 2 bases from J, with 13 bases between. CDR1 and CDR2 (germline): MNHNY, SVGAGI (reference sequence). The CDR3 DNA is TGTGCCAGCAGTACACGGACAGATCCCTACGAGCAGTACTTC. It encodes CASSTRTDPYEQYF.

This chain joins TRBV18 and TRBJ1-1; maybe TRBD1 (5 bases). V lost 2 bases, J lost 3 bases, and 13 bases lay in between. Germline CDR1 reads KGHSH; CDR2 reads LQKENI. CDR3 length: 15 amino acids. The chain's CDR3 is CASSPVGAVDTEAFF. In DNA form, the CDR3 reads TGTGCCAGCTCACCAGTAGGGGCGGTGGACACTGAAGCTTTCTTT. The variable domain in full, with the rest retrieved from reference TRBV18 and TRBJ1-1, is NAGVMQNPRHLVRRRGQEARLRCSPMKGHSHVYWYRQLPEEGLKFMVYLQKENIIDESGMPKERFSAEFPKEGPSILRIQQVVRGDSAAYFCASSPVGAVDTEAFFGQGTRLTVV.

V is TRBV6-5 and J is TRBJ2-3, with 7 bases identical to TRBD2. The V gene's germline CDR1 is MNHEY and CDR2 SVGAGI. The CDR3 covers 14 residues. The J segment lost 6 bases and the V segment lost 11 bases, leaving 14 bases of the junction unmatched. CDR3 bases: TGTGCCTCACGACGGGGGGTACTGTCTGATACGCAGTATTTT. It translates to CASRRGVLSDTQYF.

The rearrangement links TRBV6-5 to TRBJ2-2; TRBD2 matches at 8 bases. The CDR3 totals 16 residues. The germline V gene has CDR1 MNHEY and CDR2 SVGAGI. V shed 2 bases and J 7 bases; nucleotides not matched to a gene: 9. This CDR3 is CASSYRSGTRGGELFF. The CDR3 DNA follows: TGTGCCAGCAGTTACCGGTCCGGGACTAGAGGCGGGGAGCTGTTTTTT.

The J gene is TRBJ1-5, the V gene TRBV10-2; the match to TRBD1 covers 8 bases. Germline CDR1 WSHSY, CDR2 SAAADI. The CDR3 spans 13 residues. V shed 7 bases and J 4 bases; nucleotides not matched to a gene: 3. CDR3 DNA: TGCGCCAGCATGGGACAGGCAAATCAGCCCCAGCATTTT. Translating gives CASMGQANQPQHF.

The count of this clone is one. The gene calls are TRBV6-6 and TRBJ2-7; 7 bases agree with TRBD1. In germline, CDR1 is MNHNY, CDR2 SVGAGI (reference sequence). Germline trimming cut 7 bases from V and 0 bases from J; bases unmatched to any gene: 12. The CDR3 covers 16 residues. This CDR3 reads CASKSVAGQDSYEQYF. Written as DNA, the CDR3 is TGTGCCAGCAAGTCAGTAGCCGGACAGGACTCCTACGAGCAGTACTTC.

The gene calls are TRBV29-1 and TRBJ2-1, with TRBD2 matching over 10 bases. From germline, CDR1 is SQVTM and CDR2 ANQGSEA. The junction had 13 bases not matched to a gene; V was cut back by 5 bases and J by 3 bases. This CDR3 is built from 17 residues. This chain's CDR3 is CSVHYFKTSGFYNEQFF. For the CDR3, the DNA is TGCAGCGTTCACTACTTCAAGACTAGCGGGTTCTACAATGAGCAGTTCTTC.

V is TRBV7-9 and J is TRBJ2-3, with D maybe TRBD2 (5 bases). The CDR3 covers 15 residues. V lost 7 bases and J 2 bases, leaving 16 bases between the germline ends. CDR1 SEHNR and CDR2 FQNEAQ come from the germline V gene (reference sequence). The CDR3 region has the DNA TGTGCCAGCACCTCCCCCGGACTCTCCACAGATACGCAGTATTTT. This sequence encodes CASTSPGLSTDTQYF.

The V gene is TRBV19, the J gene TRBJ1-5; D is ambiguous. Germline V gene sequence: CDR1 LNHDA, CDR2 SQIVND (reference sequence). V was cut by 4 bases and J by 6 bases, with 10 bases left in between. This CDR3 has 13 amino acids. As DNA, the CDR3 is TGTGCCAGTAGTAGGGCAGTGGGTCAGCCCCAGCATTTT. Amino acids: CASSRAVGQPQHF.

This clone was seen a single time. V and J are TRBV11-1 and TRBJ1-2; the D gene is possibly TRBD1 (6 bases). The germline V gene encodes CDR1 SGHAT and CDR2 FQDESV (reference sequence). V was trimmed by 0 bases and J by 13 bases, leaving 15 bases between them. This CDR3 comprises 13 residues. CDR3 protein: CASSLAGASQGTF. CDR3 coding DNA: TGTGCCAGCAGCTTAGCGGGGGCCTCACAAGGCACCTTC.

The V call is TRBV19, the J call TRBJ2-1; the match to TRBD2 covers 10 bases. The CDR3 sequence is 13 residues long. V trimming: 4 bases; J trimming: 11 bases; junction bases outside the gene matches: 5. In germline, CDR1 is LNHDA, CDR2 SQIVND (reference sequence). For the CDR3, the DNA is TGTGCCAGTAGTACCCAGACTAGCGGGCAGCAGTTCTTC. The encoded protein is CASSTQTSGQQFF.

The chain uses TRBV2 and TRBJ2-7; D might be TRBD2 (6 bases). The CDR3 loop spans 12 amino acids. Germline CDR1 reads SNHLY; CDR2 reads FYNNEI. V was cut by 6 bases and J by 7 bases, with 13 bases left in between. CDR3 in DNA: TGTGCCAGCAGCGTAAACGGGGGAGAGCAGTACTTC. Protein product: CASSVNGGEQYF.

The chain employs TRBV5-4 and TRBJ1-2; maybe TRBD1 (5 bases). Trimming took off 1 base at V and 5 bases at J, with 18 bases between the two ends. In germline, CDR1 is SGHNT, CDR2 YYREEE (reference sequence). The CDR3 is 16 residues long. Here the CDR3 reads CASSLRPGDRQYGYTF. The CDR3, as DNA: TGTGCCAGCAGCTTGAGACCCGGAGACAGACAGTATGGCTACACCTTC.

The chain employs TRBV5-1 and TRBJ2-7, with 7 positions matching TRBD2. V shed 0 bases and J 4 bases; nucleotides not matched to a gene: 4. CDR1 SGHRS and CDR2 YFSETQ come from the germline V gene. This CDR3 comprises 14 residues. The CDR3 protein is CASSLAGGFYEQYF. CDR3 DNA: TGCGCCAGCAGCTTGGCGGGAGGATTTTACGAGCAGTACTTC.

V gene TRBV11-2 combines with J gene TRBJ1-1, with D uncertain. The CDR3 has 15 residues. Germline V gene sequence: CDR1 SGHAT, CDR2 FQNNGV. Trimming took 4 bases from V and 7 from J, leaving 19 bases between them. The CDR3 DNA sequence: TGTGCCAGCAGCTACTATTTAAAGTACGATATTGAAGCTTTCTTT. This gives the protein CASSYYLKYDIEAFF.

This clone has a handful of counts. This chain links TRBV27 with TRBJ1-5; D is perhaps TRBD1 (5 bases). Trimming took 8 bases from V and 3 from J, leaving 20 bases between them. The CDR3 sequence is 16 residues long. Germline V gene lookup returns CDR1 MNHEY and CDR2 SMNVEV (reference sequence). The CDR3 coding sequence is TGTGCCAGCTCGGCCAGGGTCGTAGGAGTCAATCAGCCCCAGCATTTT. Its protein product is CASSARVVGVNQPQHF.

Remarks on this clone: The junction and the germline gene differ at one end; a read error may be behind it. This chain joins TRBV11-3 and TRBJ2-1, with 15 bases matching TRBD2. The germline gives CDR1 SGHNT, CDR2 YENEEA. This CDR3 is 16 amino acids long. The CDR3 loop is CTSSSGLAGGYNEQFF. The CDR3 DNA sequence: TGTACCAGCAGCTCCGGACTAGCGGGAGGGTACAATGAGCAGTTCTTC.

The rearrangement links TRBV4-1 to TRBJ2-6; 8 bases are shared with TRBD2. Trimming took 1 base from V and 3 from J; bases not matched to a gene: 8. The CDR3 loop spans 18 amino acids. Germline-derived CDR1 and CDR2 are MGHRA and YSYEKL. CDR3 sequence: CASSQVGRGVGGANVLTF. The CDR3 DNA reads TGCGCCAGCAGCCAAGTTGGGCGGGGGGTGGGTGGGGCCAACGTCCTGACTTTC.

CDR3 protein: CAWRFEGEAFF. The CDR3 DNA reads as TGTGCCTGGAGATTTGAGGGCGAAGCTTTCTTT. The chain couples TRBV30 to TRBJ1-1, with D unresolved. Germline lookup yields CDR1 GTSNPN and CDR2 SVGIG (reference sequence). The ends were cut back, 3 bases at V and 8 bases at J, with 10 bases in the middle. The CDR3 runs to 11 residues. Together with reference TRBV30 and TRBJ1-1, the CDR3 gives the full variable domain: SQTIHQWPATLVQPVGSPLSLECTVEGTSNPNLYWYRQAAGRGLQLLFYSVGIGQISSEVPQNLSASRPQDRQFILSSKKLLLSDSGFYLCAWRFEGEAFFGQGTRLTVV.

The chain combines TRBV5-6 with TRBJ1-4; unclear D gene. Germline V gives CDR1 SGHDT, CDR2 YYEEEE. V lost 2 bases and J 13 bases, leaving 24 bases between the germline ends. The CDR3 spans 16 residues. This CDR3 reads CASSFSPSGSRGGLFF. CDR3 in DNA: TGTGCCAGCAGCTTTAGTCCGTCCGGTAGTCGGGGTGGACTGTTTTTT.

The V call is TRBV28, the J call TRBJ2-7; 8 bases match TRBD1. V was pared by 8 bases and J by 6 bases, with 3 bases of the junction left unmatched. CDR3 length: 11 residues. Germline V CDR1 and CDR2: MDHEN, SYDVKM. CDR3 DNA: TGTGCCAGCGACAGGGGAGGCGAGCAGTACTTC. As protein: CASDRGGEQYF.

The gene calls are TRBV5-8 and TRBJ2-1, with TRBD2 matching 13 bases. The germline CDR1 and CDR2 sequences are SGHTS and YDEGEE. The CDR3 runs to 16 residues. The V gene end was trimmed by 3 bases and the J gene end by 7 bases; junction bases not matched to a gene: 7. Written as DNA, the CDR3 is TGTGCCAGCAGCTCCGGGACTAGCGGGATCGGGAATGAGCAGTTCTTC. Its protein product is CASSSGTSGIGNEQFF.

The chain employs TRBV12-5 and TRBJ2-3; tentatively, D is TRBD2 (6 bases). Between the trimmed V and J ends, which lost 1 base and 0 bases, there was a span of 8 bases. From germline, CDR1 is LGHNT and CDR2 FRNRAP. The length of the CDR3 is 15 residues. CDR3 sequence: CASGLGLGSTDTQYF. CDR3 sequence (DNA): TGTGCTAGTGGTTTGGGACTAGGGAGCACAGATACGCAGTATTTT.

The chain recombines TRBV19 with TRBJ2-3; 7 bases are a match to TRBD2. This CDR3 contains 14 residues. The V segment lost 11 bases and the J segment 1 base; nucleotides outside the gene matches: 9. The germline CDR1 and CDR2 sequences are LNHDA and SQIVND (reference sequence). The CDR3 nucleotides are TGTGCCCATCTCAGGGCGGGAGGCACAGATACGCAGTATTTT. Its protein is CAHLRAGGTDTQYF.

V gene TRBV6-1 combines with J gene TRBJ2-3, with D perhaps TRBD2 (6 bases). V dropped 4 bases and J dropped 3 bases, with 11 bases sitting between them. The CDR3 consists of 14 residues. Germline V gives CDR1 MNHNS, CDR2 SASEGT. CDR3 residues: CASSGGVRTDTQYF. The CDR3 nucleotides read TGTGCCAGCAGTGGGGGGGTACGGACAGATACGCAGTATTTT.

The rearrangement joins TRBV2 to TRBJ2-3; TRBD2 might be the D (6 bases). V lost 5 bases and J 2 bases, leaving 14 bases between the germline ends. The CDR3 length is 15 residues. The germline gives CDR1 SNHLY, CDR2 FYNNEI. CDR3 in DNA: TGTGCCAGCAGTCCGGGACTCCTTCCCACAGATACGCAGTATTTT. Its translation is CASSPGLLPTDTQYF.

V is TRBV15 and J is TRBJ2-2; TRBD2 might be the D (7 bases). The CDR3 length is 14 residues. The V gene lost 11 bases and the J gene lost 2 bases, with 15 bases spanning the gap. CDR1 LNHNV and CDR2 YYDKDF come from the germline V gene (reference sequence). CDR3 sequence reads: CAASGGHNTGELFF. Here the CDR3 DNA reads TGTGCCGCATCGGGGGGACACAACACCGGGGAGCTGTTTTTT.

The rearrangement joins TRBV27 to TRBJ2-7; D may be TRBD1 (5 bases). The CDR3 spans 15 residues. Germline values: CDR1 MNHEY, CDR2 SMNVEV (reference sequence). Trimming shortened V by 5 bases and J by 1 base, and 15 bases separated the two germline ends. CDR3 DNA: TGTGCCAGCAGTCCTTTATTGCACAGGTCCTACGAGCAGTACTTC. This codes for CASSPLLHRSYEQYF.